Listed here are 32 T cell receptor beta chains from one sample, sequenced in a study of spatial heterogeneity in lung cancer. Study conclusions and caveats: Counts of expanded alpha and beta TCRs within tumors tracked the tumor nonsynonymous mutation count.

The time point denotes: sample taken at primary tumor resection. No antigen has been identified for these receptors. TCRdb reanalysed the 5' RACE reads using MiXCR and keeps one entry per CDR3 protein. The top ten clones hold more than 6% of a sample with 20,000 to 30,000 distinct CDR3 sequences, approximately 9% of them seen once. Sample: lung tumor tissue, taken at surgery. The receptors were sampled from a male donor with early-stage non-small cell lung cancer.

This clonotype occurred many times. The chain recombines TRBV6-5 with TRBJ2-7, with 8 bases matching TRBD2. This CDR3 has 15 amino acids. The trim removed 6 bases at V and 4 bases at J, leaving 11 bases unmatched. The germline V gene encodes CDR1 MNHEY and CDR2 SVGAGI. CDR3 sequence reads: CASSPGTSTVYEQYF. DNA of the CDR3: TGTGCCAGCAGCCCCGGGACTAGTACTGTATACGAGCAGTACTTC.

This chain uses TRBV28 with TRBJ2-5; 11 bases line up with TRBD1. Germline values: CDR1 MDHEN, CDR2 SYDVKM. CDR3 length: 15 residues. The trim removed 5 bases at V and 3 bases at J, leaving 5 bases unmatched. The CDR3 DNA is TGTGCCAGCAGTCTAGGGACAGGGGGGAAAGAGACCCAGTACTTC. This translates into CASSLGTGGKETQYF.

This clonotype was seen at least ten times. This rearrangement joins TRBV28 to TRBJ2-1, with 8 bases lining up with TRBD2. CDR3 length: 13 amino acids. V lost 7 bases, J lost 9 bases, and 8 bases stayed unmatched. Germline assignment: CDR1 MDHEN and CDR2 SYDVKM. The CDR3 region is CASTLPAGAEQFF. The CDR3 region has the DNA TGTGCCAGCACCCTACCAGCGGGAGCTGAGCAGTTCTTC.

This clonotype was seen repeatedly, ten times or more. The gene calls are TRBV7-2 and TRBJ2-5; 7 bases align to TRBD1. V gave up 1 base and J gave up 5 bases; unmatched junction bases: 4. Germline lookup yields CDR1 SGHTA and CDR2 FQGNSA. This CDR3 has 14 residues. Here the CDR3 reads CASSLDGTAETQYF. For the CDR3, the DNA is TGTGCCAGCAGCTTAGACGGGACAGCCGAGACCCAGTACTTC.

This chain links TRBV18 with TRBJ2-7; 8 positions agree with TRBD2. The V gene's germline CDR1 is KGHSH and CDR2 LQKENI. The V and J ends lost 2 bases and 5 bases, in that order; junction bases with no gene match: 5. The CDR3 is 14 residues long. The CDR3 DNA follows: TGTGCCAGCTCACCAATTACCGGGAGGGACGAGCAGTACTTC. It yields the protein CASSPITGRDEQYF. Supplemented by reference TRBV18 and TRBJ2-7, the full variable domain reads NAGVMQNPRHLVRRRGQEARLRCSPMKGHSHVYWYRQLPEEGLKFMVYLQKENIIDESGMPKERFSAEFPKEGPSILRIQQVVRGDSAAYFCASSPITGRDEQYFGPGTRLTVT.

The V call is TRBV5-1, the J call TRBJ2-6, with no clear D. Germline values: CDR1 SGHRS, CDR2 YFSETQ. V lost 2 bases to trimming and J lost 0 bases, with 9 bases between them. There are 16 residues in the CDR3. The CDR3 DNA follows: TGCGCCAGCAGCTTTTATGGGGACTCTGGGGCCAACGTCCTGACTTTC. It translates to CASSFYGDSGANVLTF.

This chain connects TRBV12-3 or TRBV12-4 to TRBJ1-6; D uncertain. V was trimmed by 6 bases and J by 0 bases, leaving 9 bases between them. This CDR3 region has 15 residues. CDR3 nucleotides: TGTGCCAGCAGAAAACCGAGCTCCTATAATTCACCCCTCCACTTT. Encoded protein: CASRKPSSYNSPLHF.

This clonotype was recorded at least ten times. J is TRBJ2-3 and V is TRBV16; no clear D. Germline V gene sequence: CDR1 KGHSY, CDR2 FQNENV. The CDR3 loop spans 12 amino acids. V was shortened by 6 bases and J by 5 bases, with 9 bases between the two germline ends. Here the CDR3 reads CASSRQLDTQYF. CDR3 sequence (DNA): TGTGCCAGCAGTCGGCAATTAGATACGCAGTATTTT. Drawing the rest from reference TRBV16 and TRBJ2-3, the complete variable domain is GEEVAQTPKHLVRGEGQKAKLYCAPIKGHSYVFWYQQVLKNEFKFLISFQNENVFDETGMPKERFSAKCLPNSPCSLEIQATKLEDSAVYFCASSRQLDTQYFGPGTRLTVL.

J is TRBJ2-3 and V is TRBV6-6; 10 nucleotides align to TRBD2. The CDR3 length is 16 residues. V lost 6 bases and J lost 4; bases outside the gene matches: 10. Looked up from germline, CDR1 is MNHNY and CDR2 is SVGAGI (reference sequence). The CDR3 DNA sequence: TGTGCCAGCAGCGGGGAAGCTAGCGGGAGTTCAGATACGCAGTATTTT. This encodes CASSGEASGSSDTQYF.

This clonotype occurred many times. CDR3 loop: CASSQSVVAALGTQYF. The CDR3 DNA follows: TGCGCCAGCAGCCAAAGTGTAGTAGCGGCCTTAGGTACGCAGTATTTT. This rearrangement joins TRBV4-3 to TRBJ2-3, with D possibly matching TRBD2 (6 bases). This CDR3 spans 16 amino acids. Trimming removed 2 bases from V and 8 bases from J, with 20 bases in between. Looked up from germline, CDR1 is LGHNA and CDR2 is YSLEER.

This clonotype was detected many times. The chain has TRBV10-3 and TRBJ1-2; 8 bases match TRBD1. The V and J ends lost 3 bases and 5 bases, in that order; junction bases with no gene match: 2. Germline loops: CDR1 ENHRY, CDR2 SYGVKD. The CDR3 runs to 13 residues. The chain's CDR3 is CAISDGQGYGYTF. The CDR3 DNA reads TGTGCCATCAGTGATGGACAGGGTTATGGCTACACCTTC.

This clonotype was found a few times. The rearrangement uses TRBV28 and TRBJ1-2, with unresolved D. Germline CDR1 is MDHEN and CDR2 is SYDVKM. The CDR3 extends over 14 amino acids. The ends were cut back, 4 bases at V and 1 base at J, with 10 bases in the middle. The CDR3 nucleotides read TGTGCCAGCAGTTATCGGGGTGGTAACTATGGCTACACCTTC. This gives the protein CASSYRGGNYGYTF.

The table lists this clonotype with a few counts. This chain uses TRBV7-2 with TRBJ1-1; D unclear. This CDR3 comprises 14 residues. The V end was cut by 5 bases, the J end by 4 bases, with 14 bases between. The germline CDR1 and CDR2 sequences are SGHTA and FQGNSA. CDR3 protein: CASSPGRKGTEAFF. The CDR3 coding sequence is TGTGCCAGCAGCCCCGGGCGGAAGGGCACTGAAGCTTTCTTT.

This clonotype was seen repeatedly, ten times or more. The chain couples TRBV20-1 to TRBJ1-1, with D uncertain. The V and J ends lost 4 bases and 1 base respectively, with 7 bases between them. The germline CDR1 and CDR2 sequences are DFQATT and SNEGSKA (reference sequence). The CDR3 totals 12 residues. The CDR3 bases are TGCAGTGCTAAATTGGGGAACACTGAAGCTTTCTTT. It specifies CSAKLGNTEAFF.

This clonotype was seen more than once but under ten times. This sequence joins TRBV7-3 and TRBJ2-1, with 8 nucleotides matching TRBD2. The CDR3 length is 16 residues. Trimming took 6 bases from V and 5 from J; bases not matched to a gene: 12. Looked up from germline, CDR1 is SGHTA and CDR2 is FQGTGA. CDR3 in DNA: TGTGCCAGCAGTCCCGGGGGGGGACTTCAAAACAATGAGCAGTTCTTC. Protein sequence: CASSPGGGLQNNEQFF.

The chain carries TRBV4-2 and TRBJ1-4; D may be TRBD1 (5 bases). V was clipped by 4 bases and J by 3 bases, with 18 bases between them. This CDR3 comprises 17 residues. Germline CDR1 is LGHNA and CDR2 is YNFKEQ. This CDR3 reads CASSRWTWGGANEKLFF. The CDR3 nucleotides are TGTGCCAGCAGCCGATGGACTTGGGGGGGAGCTAATGAAAAACTGTTTTTT.

This clonotype was observed many times. V gene TRBV9 combines with J gene TRBJ2-1; D unresolved. CDR1 is SGDLS, CDR2 YYNGEE, per germline. Trimming took off 3 bases at V and 6 bases at J, with 19 bases between the two ends. The CDR3 is 16 residues long. As DNA, the CDR3 is TGTGCCAGCAGCGCCCTCGTCGGGCCGTCTGGCAATGAGCAGTTCTTC. The encoded protein is CASSALVGPSGNEQFF.

There are many counts of this clonotype. The chain joins TRBV7-2 to TRBJ2-3; weak D call: TRBD2 (5 bases). Trimming left V 0 bases short and J 3 bases short, with 16 bases between. Looked up from germline, CDR1 is SGHTA and CDR2 is FQGNSA. This CDR3 spans 17 amino acids. The CDR3 loop is CASSLARSGSLTDTQYF. DNA for the CDR3: TGTGCCAGCAGCTTAGCGCGGAGCGGAAGTTTAACAGATACGCAGTATTTT.

This clonotype was counted at least ten times. The chain has TRBV6-1 and TRBJ1-3, with unresolved D. The V gene's germline CDR1 is MNHNS and CDR2 SASEGT. Between the trimmed V and J ends, which lost 6 bases and 1 base, there was a span of 16 bases. The CDR3 length is 16 residues. The CDR3 protein is CASSNPRPVSGNTIYF. The CDR3 DNA reads TGTGCCAGCAGCAACCCCCGGCCGGTTTCTGGAAACACCATATATTTT.

This clonotype occurred many times. The V and J genes are TRBV11-2 and TRBJ1-4; 7 positions agree with TRBD1. With V trimmed by 5 bases and J by 7 bases, 13 bases remained unmatched. The V gene's germline CDR1 is SGHAT and CDR2 FQNNGV. The CDR3 length is 16 residues. In DNA, the CDR3 is TGTGCCAGCAGCCCCGGCCCCCAAGGGGGCATTGAAAAACTGTTTTTT. Protein: CASSPGPQGGIEKLFF.

This clonotype was observed at least ten times. The V and J genes are TRBV29-1 and TRBJ2-7; perhaps TRBD1 as D (6 bases). Per germline, CDR1 SQVTM and CDR2 ANQGSEA. The CDR3 totals 12 residues. The germline V and J ends were trimmed by 7 bases and 4 bases, with 14 bases remaining between them. CDR3 DNA sequence: TGCAGCGCCCAGAAAACAGGGTACGAGCAGTACTTC. This sequence encodes CSAQKTGYEQYF.

This clonotype was seen at least ten times. In DNA form, the CDR3 reads TGCGCCAGCAGCCCTGGGGACAGGGACACCGGGGAGCTGTTTTTT. Translated: CASSPGDRDTGELFF. V gene TRBV4-1 combines with J gene TRBJ2-2, with TRBD1 identical over 9 bases. The CDR3 loop spans 15 amino acids. The germline gives CDR1 MGHRA, CDR2 YSYEKL. Trimming removed 4 bases from V and 3 bases from J; junction bases left unmatched: 3.

At least ten counts were recorded for this clonotype. The V call is TRBV6-2 or TRBV6-3, the J call TRBJ2-5, with TRBD2 as a possible D gene (6 bases). The CDR3 totals 14 residues. Germline loops: CDR1 MNHEY, CDR2 SVGEGT. Trimming pared 11 bases from V and 2 bases from J, leaving 18 bases between. The DNA for the CDR3 is TGTGCCGCCGCCAGGAGCGGGCTACAAGAGACCCAGTACTTC. Translation: CAAARSGLQETQYF.

The rearrangement joins TRBV6-5 to TRBJ2-7; D is ambiguous. Germline V gives CDR1 MNHEY, CDR2 SVGAGI. V was cut by 2 bases and J by 7 bases, with 12 bases left in between. CDR3 size: 13 residues. For the CDR3, the DNA is TGTGCCAGCAGTTACGGGTCGGGTCGGGAGCAGTACTTC. This sequence encodes CASSYGSGREQYF.

This clonotype was seen many times. The chain links TRBV6-1 to TRBJ1-1; D gene ambiguous. The germline V gene has CDR1 MNHNS and CDR2 SASEGT. V was pared by 7 bases and J by 0 bases, with 9 bases between. CDR3 length: 13 amino acids. The CDR3 nucleotides are TGTGCCAGCAATTTGATCATGAACACTGAAGCTTTCTTT. Amino acid sequence: CASNLIMNTEAFF.

The CDR3, as DNA: TGTGCCAGCAGTTACTCGGGGTTTGAGCAGTATTTT. Protein sequence: CASSYSGFEQYF. This sequence joins TRBV6-2 or TRBV6-3 and TRBJ2-3; D unresolved. The CDR3 runs 12 residues. Germline V gene sequence: CDR1 MNHEY, CDR2 SVGEGT. V lost 0 bases and J 11 bases, leaving 9 bases between the germline ends.

This clonotype turned up a few times. The chain links TRBV4-2 to TRBJ2-7; perhaps D is TRBD1 or TRBD2 (5 bases each). Trimming shortened V by 0 bases and J by 5 bases, and 17 bases separated the two germline ends. CDR1 and CDR2 (germline): LGHNA, YNFKEQ. The CDR3 runs 16 residues. CDR3 amino acids: CASSQDRGRQVDEQYF. The CDR3 DNA sequence: TGTGCCAGCAGCCAAGATCGGGGACGACAAGTCGACGAGCAGTACTTC.

This clonotype has more than one count but fewer than ten. The chain has TRBV21-1 and TRBJ2-7; the table assigns TRBD2, which was not confirmed against the DNA. TRBV21-1 is shown as a pseudogene. The length of the CDR3 is 18 residues. DNA for the CDR3: TGTGCCAGCAGCCCCCTTCCGGGCCTAGGGCGGAGCTCCTACGAGCAGTACTTC. It specifies CASSPLPGLGRSSYEQYF.

A few counts support this clonotype. The V call is TRBV12-3 or TRBV12-4, the J call TRBJ2-3; D may be TRBD1 (5 bases). V shed 3 bases and J shed 5 bases, with 15 bases lying between them. The CDR3 is 15 residues long. CDR3 in amino acids: CASSLGTGSLDTQYF. As DNA, the CDR3 is TGTGCCAGCAGTTTGGGTACAGGCTCCCTAGATACGCAGTATTTT.

The chain is built from TRBV20-1 and TRBJ1-2; no reliable D call. Germline V CDR1 and CDR2: DFQATT, SNEGSKA (reference sequence). V was pared by 5 bases and J by 4 bases, with 14 bases between. There are 13 residues in the CDR3. The CDR3 DNA is TGCAGTGCTCCTGGAGAGGGCGGCTATGGCTACACCTTC. Its protein is CSAPGEGGYGYTF.

The sample holds many counts of this clonotype. Written as DNA, the CDR3 is TGCAGCGTTGAAGATAAGGGACAGGGTTCCTACGAGCAGTACTTC. Translating it yields CSVEDKGQGSYEQYF. The chain uses TRBV29-1 and TRBJ2-7; 9 nucleotides agree with TRBD1. CDR1 SQVTM and CDR2 ANQGSEA come from the germline V gene. Germline trimming cut 0 bases from V and 1 base from J; bases unmatched to any gene: 4. CDR3 length: 15 residues.

This clonotype was seen ten or more times. The J gene is TRBJ2-3, the V gene TRBV6-5; D call uncertain. The CDR3 is made up of 12 amino acids. From germline, CDR1 is MNHEY and CDR2 SVGAGI. With 2 bases removed from V and 5 bases from J, the gap between germline ends came to 5 bases. The CDR3 protein is CASSYNGDTQYF. In DNA, the CDR3 is TGTGCCAGCAGTTACAACGGAGATACGCAGTATTTT.